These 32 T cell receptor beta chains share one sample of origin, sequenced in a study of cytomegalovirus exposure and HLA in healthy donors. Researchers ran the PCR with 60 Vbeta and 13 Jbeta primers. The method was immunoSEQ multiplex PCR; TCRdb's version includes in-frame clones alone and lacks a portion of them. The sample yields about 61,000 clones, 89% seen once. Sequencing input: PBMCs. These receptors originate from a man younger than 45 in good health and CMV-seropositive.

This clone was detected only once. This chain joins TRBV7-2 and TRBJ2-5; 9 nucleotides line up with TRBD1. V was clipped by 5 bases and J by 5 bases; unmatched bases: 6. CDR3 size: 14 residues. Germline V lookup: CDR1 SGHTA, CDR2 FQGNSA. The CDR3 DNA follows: TGTGCCAGCAGCCACGGACAGGGGCAGGAGACCCAGTACTTC. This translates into CASSHGQGQETQYF.

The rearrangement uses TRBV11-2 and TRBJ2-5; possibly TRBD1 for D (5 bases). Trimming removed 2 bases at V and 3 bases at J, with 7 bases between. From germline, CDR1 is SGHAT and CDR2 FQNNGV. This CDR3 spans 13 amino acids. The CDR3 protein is CASSLLGEETQYF. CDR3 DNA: TGTGCCAGCAGCTTATTAGGGGAAGAGACCCAGTACTTC.

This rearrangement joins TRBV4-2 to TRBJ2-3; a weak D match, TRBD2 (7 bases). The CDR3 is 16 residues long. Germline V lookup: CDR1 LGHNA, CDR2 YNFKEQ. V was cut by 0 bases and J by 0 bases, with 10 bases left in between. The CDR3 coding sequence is TGTGCCAGCAGCCAAGATAGGGGGGGTAGCACAGATACGCAGTATTTT. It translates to CASSQDRGGSTDTQYF.

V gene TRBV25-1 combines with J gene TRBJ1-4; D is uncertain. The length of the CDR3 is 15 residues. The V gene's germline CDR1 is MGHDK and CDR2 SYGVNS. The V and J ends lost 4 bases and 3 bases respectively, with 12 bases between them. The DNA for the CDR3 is TGTGCCAGCAGTGCGCAGGCGGGATCTAATGAAAAACTGTTTTTT. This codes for CASSAQAGSNEKLFF.

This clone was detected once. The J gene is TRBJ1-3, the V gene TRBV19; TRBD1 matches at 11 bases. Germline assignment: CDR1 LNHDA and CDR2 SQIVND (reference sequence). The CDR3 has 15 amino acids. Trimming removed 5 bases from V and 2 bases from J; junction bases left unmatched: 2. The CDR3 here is CASSRTGGPGNTIYF. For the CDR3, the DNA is TGTGCCAGTAGTCGGACAGGGGGCCCTGGAAACACCATATATTTT.

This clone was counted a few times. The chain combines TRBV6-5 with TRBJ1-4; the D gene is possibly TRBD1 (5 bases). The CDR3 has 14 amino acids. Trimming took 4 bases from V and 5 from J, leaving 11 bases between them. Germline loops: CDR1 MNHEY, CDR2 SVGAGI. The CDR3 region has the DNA TGTGCCAGCAGTTTGATGTCAGGGAATGAAAAACTGTTTTTT. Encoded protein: CASSLMSGNEKLFF.

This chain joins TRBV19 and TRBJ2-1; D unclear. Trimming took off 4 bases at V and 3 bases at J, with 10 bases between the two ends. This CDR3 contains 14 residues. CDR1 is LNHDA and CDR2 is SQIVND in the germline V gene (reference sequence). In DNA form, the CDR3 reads TGTGCCAGTAGTAATGACGGGTACTACAATGAGCAGTTCTTC. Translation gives CASSNDGYYNEQFF.

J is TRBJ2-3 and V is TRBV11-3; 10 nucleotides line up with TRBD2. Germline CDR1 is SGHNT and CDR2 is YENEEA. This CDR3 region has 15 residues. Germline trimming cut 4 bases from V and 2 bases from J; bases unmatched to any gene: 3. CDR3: CASSSGLAATDTQYF. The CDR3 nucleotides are TGTGCCAGCAGCTCAGGACTAGCGGCCACAGATACGCAGTATTTT. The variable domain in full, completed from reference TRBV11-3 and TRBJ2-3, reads EAGVVQSPRYKIIEKKQPVAFWCNPISGHNTLYWYLQNLGQGPELLIRYENEEAVDDSQLPKDRFSAERLKGVDSTLKIQPAELGDSAVYLCASSSGLAATDTQYFGPGTRLTVL.

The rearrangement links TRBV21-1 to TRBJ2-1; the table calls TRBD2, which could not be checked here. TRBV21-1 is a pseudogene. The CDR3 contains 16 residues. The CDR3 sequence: CASSKLNSGGDNEQFF. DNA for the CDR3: TGTGCCAGCAGCAAACTTAATAGCGGGGGGGACAATGAGCAGTTCTTC.

For the CDR3, the DNA is TGTGCCAGCAGCTTAGTATTCTCCAGGGAAACTGAAGCTTTCTTT. Protein sequence: CASSLVFSRETEAFF. J is TRBJ1-1 and V is TRBV7-9, with TRBD1 as a possible D gene (5 bases). This CDR3 has 15 amino acids. Trimming removed 1 base from V and 5 bases from J, with 14 bases in between. Germline CDR1 reads SEHNR; CDR2 reads FQNEAQ (reference sequence).

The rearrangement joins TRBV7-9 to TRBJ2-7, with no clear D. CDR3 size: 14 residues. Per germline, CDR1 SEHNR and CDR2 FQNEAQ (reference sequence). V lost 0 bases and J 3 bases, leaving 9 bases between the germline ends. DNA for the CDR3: TGTGCCAGCAGCTTAGCTGAGACACTCTACGAGCAGTACTTC. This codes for CASSLAETLYEQYF.

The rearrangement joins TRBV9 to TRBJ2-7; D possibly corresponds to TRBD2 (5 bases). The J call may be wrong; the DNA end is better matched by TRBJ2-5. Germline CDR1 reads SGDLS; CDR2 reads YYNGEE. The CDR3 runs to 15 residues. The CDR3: CASSVGAGGIETQYF. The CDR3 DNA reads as TGTGCCAGCAGCGTAGGAGCCGGAGGTATTGAGACCCAGTACTTC.

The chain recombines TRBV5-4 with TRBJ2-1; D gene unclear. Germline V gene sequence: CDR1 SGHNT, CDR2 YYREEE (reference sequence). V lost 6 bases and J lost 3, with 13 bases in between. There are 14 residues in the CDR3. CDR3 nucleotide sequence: TGTGCCAGCATTAAGCGTGGAGACTACAATGAGCAGTTCTTC. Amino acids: CASIKRGDYNEQFF. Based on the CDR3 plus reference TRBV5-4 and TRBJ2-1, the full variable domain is ETGVTQSPTHLIKTRGQQVTLRCSSQSGHNTVSWYQQALGQGPQFIFQYYREEENGRGNFPPRFSGLQFPNYSSELNVNALELDDSALYLCASIKRGDYNEQFFGPGTRLTVL.

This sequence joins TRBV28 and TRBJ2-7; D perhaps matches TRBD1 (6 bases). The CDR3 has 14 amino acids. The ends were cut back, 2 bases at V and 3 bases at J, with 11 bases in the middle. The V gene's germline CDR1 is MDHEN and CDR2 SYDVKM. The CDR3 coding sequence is TGTGCCAGCAGTTTAGGGGGCAGGGGCTACGAGCAGTACTTC. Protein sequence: CASSLGGRGYEQYF.

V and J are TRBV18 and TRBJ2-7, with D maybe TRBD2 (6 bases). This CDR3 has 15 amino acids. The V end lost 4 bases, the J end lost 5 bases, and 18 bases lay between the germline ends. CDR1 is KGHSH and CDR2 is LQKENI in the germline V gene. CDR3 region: CASSLGEAKQNEQYF. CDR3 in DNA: TGTGCCAGCTCACTAGGGGAGGCAAAACAGAACGAGCAGTACTTC.

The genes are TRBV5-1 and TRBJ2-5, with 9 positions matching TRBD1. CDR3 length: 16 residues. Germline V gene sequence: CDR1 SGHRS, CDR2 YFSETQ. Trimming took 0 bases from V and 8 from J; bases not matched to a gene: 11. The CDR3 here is CASSLDRGQFSSTQYF. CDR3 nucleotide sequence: TGCGCCAGCAGCTTGGACAGGGGGCAATTTTCTAGTACCCAGTACTTC.

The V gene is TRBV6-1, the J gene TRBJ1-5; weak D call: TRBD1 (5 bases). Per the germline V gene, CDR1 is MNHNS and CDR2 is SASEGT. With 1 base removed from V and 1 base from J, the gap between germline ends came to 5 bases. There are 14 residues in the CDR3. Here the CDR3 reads CASSEGGSNQPQHF. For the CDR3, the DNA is TGTGCCAGCAGTGAAGGGGGCAGCAATCAGCCCCAGCATTTT.

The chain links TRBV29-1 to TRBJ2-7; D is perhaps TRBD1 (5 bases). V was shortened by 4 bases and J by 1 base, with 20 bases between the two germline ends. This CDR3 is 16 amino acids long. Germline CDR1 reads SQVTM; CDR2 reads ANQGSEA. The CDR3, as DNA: TGCAGCGTTGTAGGGGTCAGGACGGGCGTTTCCTACGAGCAGTACTTC. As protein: CSVVGVRTGVSYEQYF.

In nucleotides, the CDR3 is TGTGCCAGCAGCTTATATCTAGAAGAGACCCAGTACTTC. It codes for CASSLYLEETQYF. J is TRBJ2-5 and V is TRBV7-2; no firm D call. CDR1 SGHTA and CDR2 FQGNSA come from the germline V gene. V lost 2 bases and J lost 3, with 7 bases in between. The CDR3 is 13 residues long.

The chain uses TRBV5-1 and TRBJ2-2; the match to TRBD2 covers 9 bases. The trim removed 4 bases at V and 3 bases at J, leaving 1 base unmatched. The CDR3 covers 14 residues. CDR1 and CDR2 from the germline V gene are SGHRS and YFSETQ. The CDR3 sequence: CASSIAGDTGELFF. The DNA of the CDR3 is TGCGCCAGCAGCATAGCGGGAGACACCGGGGAGCTGTTTTTT.

Written as DNA, the CDR3 is TGTGCCAGCAGCTTTGGACAGTCAAATAATGAAAAACTGTTTTTT. Its protein is CASSFGQSNNEKLFF. V and J are TRBV5-6 and TRBJ1-4, with D tentatively TRBD1 (6 bases). Trimming cost V 2 bases and J 4 bases, with 12 bases left between them. Germline lookup yields CDR1 SGHDT and CDR2 YYEEEE. There are 15 residues in the CDR3. Full variable domain (missing parts from reference TRBV5-6 and TRBJ1-4): DAGVTQSPTHLIKTRGQQVTLRCSPKSGHDTVSWYQQALGQGPQFIFQYYEEEERQRGNFPDRFSGHQFPNYSSELNVNALLLGDSALYLCASSFGQSNNEKLFFGSGTQLSVL.

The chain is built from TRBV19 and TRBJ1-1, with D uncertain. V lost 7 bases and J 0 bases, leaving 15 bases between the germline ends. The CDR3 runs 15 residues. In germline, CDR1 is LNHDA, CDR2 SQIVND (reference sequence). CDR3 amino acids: CASNWFSELNTEAFF. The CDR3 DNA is TGTGCCAGTAATTGGTTTTCTGAGCTGAACACTGAAGCTTTCTTT.

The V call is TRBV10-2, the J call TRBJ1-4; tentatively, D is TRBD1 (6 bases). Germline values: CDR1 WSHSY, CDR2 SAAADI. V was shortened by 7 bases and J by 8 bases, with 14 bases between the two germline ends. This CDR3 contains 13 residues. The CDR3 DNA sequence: TGCGCCAGCAAGGAGGCAGGGGAGGAAAAACTGTTTTTT. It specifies CASKEAGEEKLFF.

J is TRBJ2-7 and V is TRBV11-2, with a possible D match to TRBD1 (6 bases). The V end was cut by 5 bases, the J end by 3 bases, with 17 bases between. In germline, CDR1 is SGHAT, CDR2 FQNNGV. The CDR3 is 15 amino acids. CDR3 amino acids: CASSHPINRVYEQYF. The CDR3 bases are TGTGCCAGCAGCCACCCTATCAACAGGGTCTACGAGCAGTACTTC. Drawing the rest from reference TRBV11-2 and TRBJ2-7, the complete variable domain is EAGVAQSPRYKIIEKRQSVAFWCNPISGHATLYWYQQILGQGPKLLIQFQNNGVVDDSQLPKDRFSAERLKGVDSTLKIQPAKLEDSAVYLCASSHPINRVYEQYFGPGTRLTVT.

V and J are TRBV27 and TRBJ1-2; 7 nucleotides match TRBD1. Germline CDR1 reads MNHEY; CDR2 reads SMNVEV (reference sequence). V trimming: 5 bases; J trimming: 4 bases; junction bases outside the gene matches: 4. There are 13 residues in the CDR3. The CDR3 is CASSRGQFYGYTF. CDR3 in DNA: TGTGCCAGCAGTCGGGGACAGTTCTATGGCTACACCTTC.

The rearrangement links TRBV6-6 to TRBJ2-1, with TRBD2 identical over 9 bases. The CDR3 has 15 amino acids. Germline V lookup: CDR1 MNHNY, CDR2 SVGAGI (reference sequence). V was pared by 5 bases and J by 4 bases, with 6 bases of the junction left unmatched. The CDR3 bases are TGTGCCAGCAGTATTAGCGGGAGACGATACAATGAGCAGTTCTTC. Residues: CASSISGRRYNEQFF.

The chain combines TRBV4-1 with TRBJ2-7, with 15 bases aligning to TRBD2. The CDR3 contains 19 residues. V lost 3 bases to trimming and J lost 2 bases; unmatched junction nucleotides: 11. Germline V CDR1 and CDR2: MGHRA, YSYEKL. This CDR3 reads CASSQAGTSGGLGTYEQYF. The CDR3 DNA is TGCGCCAGCAGCCAGGCCGGGACTAGCGGGGGGCTGGGGACCTACGAGCAGTACTTC.

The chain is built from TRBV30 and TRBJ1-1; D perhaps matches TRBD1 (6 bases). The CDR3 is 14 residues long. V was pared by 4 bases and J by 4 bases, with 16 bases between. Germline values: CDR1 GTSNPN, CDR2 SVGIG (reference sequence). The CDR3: CAWTIRQDGTEAFF. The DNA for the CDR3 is TGTGCCTGGACGATTAGACAGGACGGCACTGAAGCTTTCTTT. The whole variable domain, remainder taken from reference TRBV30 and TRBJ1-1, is SQTIHQWPATLVQPVGSPLSLECTVEGTSNPNLYWYRQAAGRGLQLLFYSVGIGQISSEVPQNLSASRPQDRQFILSSKKLLLSDSGFYLCAWTIRQDGTEAFFGQGTRLTVV.

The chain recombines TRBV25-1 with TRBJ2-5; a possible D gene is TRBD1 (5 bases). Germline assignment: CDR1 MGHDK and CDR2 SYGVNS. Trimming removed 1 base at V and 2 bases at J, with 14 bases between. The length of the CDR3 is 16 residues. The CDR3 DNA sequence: TGTGCCAGCAGTGAATTAACAGGATGGCTTCAAGAGACCCAGTACTTC. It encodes CASSELTGWLQETQYF.

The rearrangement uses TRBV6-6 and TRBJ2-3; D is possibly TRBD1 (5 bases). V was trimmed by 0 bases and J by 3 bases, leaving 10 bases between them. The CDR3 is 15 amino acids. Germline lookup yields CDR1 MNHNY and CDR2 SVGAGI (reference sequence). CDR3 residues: CASSYSGQSTDTQYF. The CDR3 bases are TGTGCCAGCAGTTACTCCGGACAATCGACAGATACGCAGTATTTT.

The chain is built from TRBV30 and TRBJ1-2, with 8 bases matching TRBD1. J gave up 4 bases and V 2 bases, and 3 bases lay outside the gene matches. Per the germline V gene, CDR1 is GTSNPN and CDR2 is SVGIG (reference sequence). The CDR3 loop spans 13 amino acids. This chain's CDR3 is CAWSTGGGYGYTF. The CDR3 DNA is TGTGCCTGGAGTACAGGGGGGGGCTATGGCTACACCTTC.

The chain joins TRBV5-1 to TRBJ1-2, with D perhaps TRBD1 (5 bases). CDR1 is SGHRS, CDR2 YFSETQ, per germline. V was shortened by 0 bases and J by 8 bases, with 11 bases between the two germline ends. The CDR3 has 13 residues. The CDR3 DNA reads TGCGCCAGCAGCTTGGACAGGATGGAAGGCTACACCTTC. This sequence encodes CASSLDRMEGYTF.